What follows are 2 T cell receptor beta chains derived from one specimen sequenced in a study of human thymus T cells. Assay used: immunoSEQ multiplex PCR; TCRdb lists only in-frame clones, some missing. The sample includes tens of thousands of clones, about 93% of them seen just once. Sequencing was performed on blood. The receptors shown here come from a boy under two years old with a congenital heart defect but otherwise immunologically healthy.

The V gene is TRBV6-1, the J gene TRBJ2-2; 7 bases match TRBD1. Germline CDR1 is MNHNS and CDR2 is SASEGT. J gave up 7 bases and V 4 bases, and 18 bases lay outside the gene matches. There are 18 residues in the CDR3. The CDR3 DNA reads TGTGCCAGCAGTGTCATGCGACAGGGTGCTGAGGACTTCGGGGAGCTGTTTTTT. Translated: CASSVMRQGAEDFGELFF.

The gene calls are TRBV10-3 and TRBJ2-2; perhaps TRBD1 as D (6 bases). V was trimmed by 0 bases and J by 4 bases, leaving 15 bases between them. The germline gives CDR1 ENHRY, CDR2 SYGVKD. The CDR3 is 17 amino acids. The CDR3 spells CAISESWGRSGTGELFF. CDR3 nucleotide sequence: TGTGCCATCAGTGAGTCCTGGGGGCGAAGTGGCACCGGGGAGCTGTTTTTT.